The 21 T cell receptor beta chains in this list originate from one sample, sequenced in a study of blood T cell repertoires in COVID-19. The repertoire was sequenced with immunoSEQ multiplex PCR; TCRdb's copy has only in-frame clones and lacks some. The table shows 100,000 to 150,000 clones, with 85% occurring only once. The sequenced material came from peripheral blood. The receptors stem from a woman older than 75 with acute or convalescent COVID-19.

CDR3 DNA sequence: TGTGCCAGCAGCTTAGCGGGCCGCCAAGATACGCAGTATTTT. It codes for CASSLAGRQDTQYF. The genes are TRBV7-2 and TRBJ2-3; D gene uncertain. The V gene lost 0 bases and the J gene lost 5 bases, with 9 bases spanning the gap. CDR3 size: 14 residues. Germline V gene sequence: CDR1 SGHTA, CDR2 FQGNSA.

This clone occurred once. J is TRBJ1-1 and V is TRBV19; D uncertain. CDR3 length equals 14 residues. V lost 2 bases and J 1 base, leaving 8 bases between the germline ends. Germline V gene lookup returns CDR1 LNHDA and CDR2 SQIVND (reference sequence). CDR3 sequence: CASSINQANTEAFF. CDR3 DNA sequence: TGTGCCAGTAGTATAAACCAGGCGAACACTGAAGCTTTCTTT.

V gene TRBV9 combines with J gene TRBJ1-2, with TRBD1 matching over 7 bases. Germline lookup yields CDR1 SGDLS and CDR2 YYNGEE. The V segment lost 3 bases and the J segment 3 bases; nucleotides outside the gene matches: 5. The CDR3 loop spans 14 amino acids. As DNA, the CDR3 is TGTGCCAGCAGCGCACATACAGGGGACTATGGCTACACCTTC. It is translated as CASSAHTGDYGYTF.

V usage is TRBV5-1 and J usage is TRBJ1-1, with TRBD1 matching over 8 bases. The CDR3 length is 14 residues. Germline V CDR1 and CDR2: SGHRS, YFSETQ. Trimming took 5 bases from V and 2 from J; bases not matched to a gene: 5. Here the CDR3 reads CASSSTGVNTEAFF. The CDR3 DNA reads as TGCGCCAGCAGTTCGACAGGGGTCAACACTGAAGCTTTCTTT.

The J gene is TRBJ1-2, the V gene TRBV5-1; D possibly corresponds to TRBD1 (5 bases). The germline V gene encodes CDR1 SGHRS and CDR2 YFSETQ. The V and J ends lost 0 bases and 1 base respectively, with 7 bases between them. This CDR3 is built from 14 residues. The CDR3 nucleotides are TGCGCCAGCAGCTTGGGAGACAGTAACTATGGCTACACCTTC. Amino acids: CASSLGDSNYGYTF.

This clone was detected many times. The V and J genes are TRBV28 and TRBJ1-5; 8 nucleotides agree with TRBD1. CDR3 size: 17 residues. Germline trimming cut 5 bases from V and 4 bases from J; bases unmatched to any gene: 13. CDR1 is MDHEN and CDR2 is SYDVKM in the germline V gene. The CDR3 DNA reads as TGTGCCAGCAGTGTGCGATGGACAGGGCAGAAAAATCAGCCCCAGCATTTT. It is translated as CASSVRWTGQKNQPQHF.

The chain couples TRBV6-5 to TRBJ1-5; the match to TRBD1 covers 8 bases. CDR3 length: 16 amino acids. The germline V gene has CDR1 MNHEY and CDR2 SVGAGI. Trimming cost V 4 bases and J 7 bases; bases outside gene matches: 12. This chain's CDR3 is CASSLEGTGTHQPQHF. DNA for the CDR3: TGTGCCAGCAGTTTAGAAGGGACAGGAACCCACCAGCCCCAGCATTTT.

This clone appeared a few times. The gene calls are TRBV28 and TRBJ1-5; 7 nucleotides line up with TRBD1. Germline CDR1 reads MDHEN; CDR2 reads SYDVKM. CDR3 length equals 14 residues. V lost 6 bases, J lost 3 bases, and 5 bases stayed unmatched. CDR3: CASSRDSDNQPQHF. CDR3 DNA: TGTGCCAGCAGCCGGGACAGCGACAATCAGCCCCAGCATTTT.

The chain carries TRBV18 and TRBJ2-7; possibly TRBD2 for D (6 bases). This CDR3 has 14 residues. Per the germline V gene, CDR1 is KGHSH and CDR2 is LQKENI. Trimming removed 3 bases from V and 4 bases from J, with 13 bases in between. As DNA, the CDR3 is TGTGCCAGCTCACCCTACTCGGGGGAGTACGAGCAGTACTTC. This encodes CASSPYSGEYEQYF.

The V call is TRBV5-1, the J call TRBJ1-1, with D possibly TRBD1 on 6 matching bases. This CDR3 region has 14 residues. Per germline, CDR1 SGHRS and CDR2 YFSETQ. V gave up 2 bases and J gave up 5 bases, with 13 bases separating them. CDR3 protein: CASSFTQGWTEAFF. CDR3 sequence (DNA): TGCGCCAGCAGCTTCACACAGGGATGGACTGAAGCTTTCTTT.

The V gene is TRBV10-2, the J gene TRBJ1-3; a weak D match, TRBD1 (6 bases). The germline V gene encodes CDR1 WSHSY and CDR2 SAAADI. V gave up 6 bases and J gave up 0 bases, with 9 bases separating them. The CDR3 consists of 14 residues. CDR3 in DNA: TGCGCCAGCAGGACAGGTCACTCTGGAAACACCATATATTTT. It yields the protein CASRTGHSGNTIYF.

The CDR3 DNA reads as TGTGCCAGCAGTTACCTGGGGGCTTTGGACGAGCAGTACTTC. It specifies CASSYLGALDEQYF. This chain joins TRBV27 and TRBJ2-7; D possibly corresponds to TRBD1 (6 bases). CDR1 and CDR2 (germline): MNHEY, SMNVEV (reference sequence). This CDR3 contains 14 residues. Trimming stripped 4 bases from V and 5 bases from J, with 15 bases between.

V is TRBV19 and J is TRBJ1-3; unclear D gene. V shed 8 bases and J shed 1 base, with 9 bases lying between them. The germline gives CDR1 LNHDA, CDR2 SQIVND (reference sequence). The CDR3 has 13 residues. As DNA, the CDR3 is TGTGCCAGTCACTTGAGATCTGGAAACACCATATATTTT. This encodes CASHLRSGNTIYF.

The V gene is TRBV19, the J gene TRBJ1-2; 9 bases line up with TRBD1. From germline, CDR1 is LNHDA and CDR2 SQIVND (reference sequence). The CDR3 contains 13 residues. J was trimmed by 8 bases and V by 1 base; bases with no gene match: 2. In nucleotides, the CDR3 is TGTGCCAGTAGTATAGGGGACAGGGCGGGCTACACCTTC. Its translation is CASSIGDRAGYTF.

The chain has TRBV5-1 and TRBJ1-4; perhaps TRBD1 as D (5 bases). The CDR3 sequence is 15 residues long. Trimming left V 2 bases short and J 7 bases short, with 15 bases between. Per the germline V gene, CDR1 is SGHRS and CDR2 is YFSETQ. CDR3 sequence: CASSLGTPEGEKLFF. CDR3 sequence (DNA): TGCGCCAGCAGCTTAGGGACTCCGGAGGGTGAAAAACTGTTTTTT. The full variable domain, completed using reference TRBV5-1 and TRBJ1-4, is KAGVTQTPRYLIKTRGQQVTLSCSPISGHRSVSWYQQTPGQGLQFLFEYFSETQRNKGNFPGRFSGRQFSNSRSEMNVSTLELGDSALYLCASSLGTPEGEKLFFGSGTQLSVL.

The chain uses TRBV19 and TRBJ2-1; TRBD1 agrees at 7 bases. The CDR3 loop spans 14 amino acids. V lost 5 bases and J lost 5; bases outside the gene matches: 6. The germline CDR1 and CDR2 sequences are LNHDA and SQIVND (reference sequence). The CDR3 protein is CASSLGQKNNEQFF. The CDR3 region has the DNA TGTGCCAGTAGTCTGGGACAGAAAAACAATGAGCAGTTCTTC.

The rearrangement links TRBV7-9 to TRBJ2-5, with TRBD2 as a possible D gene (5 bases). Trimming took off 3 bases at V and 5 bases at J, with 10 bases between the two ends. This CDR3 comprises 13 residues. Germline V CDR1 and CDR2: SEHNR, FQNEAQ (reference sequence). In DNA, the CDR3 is TGTGCCAGCAGCTTGAAGGGCGGGGAGACCCAGTACTTC. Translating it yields CASSLKGGETQYF. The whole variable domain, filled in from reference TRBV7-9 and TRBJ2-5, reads DTGVSQNPRHKITKRGQNVTFRCDPISEHNRLYWYRQTLGQGPEFLTYFQNEAQLEKSRLLSDRFSAERPKGSFSTLEIQRTEQGDSAMYLCASSLKGGETQYFGPGTRLLVL.

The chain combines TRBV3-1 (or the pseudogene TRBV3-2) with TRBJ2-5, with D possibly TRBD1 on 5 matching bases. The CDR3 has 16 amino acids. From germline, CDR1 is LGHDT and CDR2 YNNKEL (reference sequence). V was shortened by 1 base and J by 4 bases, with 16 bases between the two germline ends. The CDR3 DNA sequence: TGTGCCAGCAGCCAAGGGGCTAGACAGACCGGAGAGACCCAGTACTTC. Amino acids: CASSQGARQTGETQYF.

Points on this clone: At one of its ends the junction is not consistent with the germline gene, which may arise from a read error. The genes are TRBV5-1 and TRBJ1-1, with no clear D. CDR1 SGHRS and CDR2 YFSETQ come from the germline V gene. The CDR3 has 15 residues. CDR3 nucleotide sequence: TGCGCCAGCAGCCGCGGGGATCTGGAGAACGCTGAAGCTTTCTTT. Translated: CASSRGDLENAEAFF.

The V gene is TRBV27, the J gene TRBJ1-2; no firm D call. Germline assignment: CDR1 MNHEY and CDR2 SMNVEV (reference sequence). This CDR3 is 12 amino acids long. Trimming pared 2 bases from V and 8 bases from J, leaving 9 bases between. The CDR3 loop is CASSLSGLGYTF. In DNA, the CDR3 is TGTGCCAGCAGTTTAAGCGGTCTAGGCTACACCTTC.

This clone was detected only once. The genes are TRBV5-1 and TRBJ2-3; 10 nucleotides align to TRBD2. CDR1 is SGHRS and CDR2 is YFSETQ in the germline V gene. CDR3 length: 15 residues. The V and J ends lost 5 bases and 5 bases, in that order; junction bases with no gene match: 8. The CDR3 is CASSLAGAGGDTQYF. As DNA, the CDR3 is TGCGCCAGCAGTCTAGCGGGGGCAGGAGGAGATACGCAGTATTTT. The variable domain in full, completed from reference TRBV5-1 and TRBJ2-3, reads KAGVTQTPRYLIKTRGQQVTLSCSPISGHRSVSWYQQTPGQGLQFLFEYFSETQRNKGNFPGRFSGRQFSNSRSEMNVSTLELGDSALYLCASSLAGAGGDTQYFGPGTRLTVL.